A selection of T cell receptor beta chains follows, all from one sample in a study of cytomegalovirus exposure and HLA in healthy donors. The table came from immunoSEQ multiplex PCR; TCRdb's copy has only in-frame clones and leaves some out. Of 150,000 or so clones listed, roughly 79% are singletons. The specimen sequenced was PBMCs. These receptors originate from a woman aged 50 to 60 in good health and CMV-seropositive. CDR3s include the opening cysteine and the closing phenylalanine or tryptophan. The order of the fields is V gene, D gene, clone size, J gene, CDR3 protein, CDR3 DNA. D genes are given only for firm matches. Clone size is not always given. Where it is, it says once, few, many or a class for expanded clones.

TRBV19	.	.	TRBJ2-6	CASSLSTGTGANVLTF	TGTGCCAGTAGTTTGTCAACAGGGACTGGGGCCAACGTCCTGACTTTC
TRBV11-2	.	.	TRBJ2-7	CASADKGSTYEQYF	TGTGCCAGCGCAGACAAAGGAAGCACCTACGAGCAGTACTTC
TRBV4-2	.	.	TRBJ1-6	CASSLQGTASPLHF	TGTGCCAGCAGCCTACAGGGCACGGCTTCACCCCTCCACTTT
TRBV29-1	TRBD2	.	TRBJ2-1	CSLLTSGTQNNEQFF	TGCAGCCTTTTAACTAGCGGGACCCAGAACAATGAGCAGTTCTTC
TRBV4-1	.	few	TRBJ1-2	CASSQSRGGDYGYTF	TGCGCCAGCAGCCAATCCCGAGGAGGCGACTATGGCTACACCTTC
TRBV6-6	.	.	TRBJ2-5	CASSPPWPETQYF	TGTGCCAGCAGCCCCCCATGGCCTGAGACCCAGTACTTC
TRBV7-2	TRBD2	few	TRBJ2-7	CASSLLAGAEQYF	TGTGCCAGCAGCTTACTAGCGGGGGCCGAGCAGTACTTC
TRBV27	.	.	TRBJ1-2	CASSPLGEGRDGYTF	TGTGCCAGCAGTCCCCTAGGGGAGGGAAGGGATGGCTACACCTTC
TRBV5-1	.	.	TRBJ1-1	CASSSREDTEAFF	TGCGCCAGCAGCTCAAGGGAGGACACTGAAGCTTTCTTT
TRBV5-6	.	.	TRBJ2-7	CASSLALGEQYF	TGTGCCAGCAGCTTGGCTCTAGGCGAGCAGTACTTC
TRBV6-6	TRBD2	once	TRBJ2-1	CASSGLAGNSYNEQFF	TGTGCCAGCAGTGGACTAGCGGGTAACTCCTACAATGAGCAGTTCTTC
TRBV2	.	.	TRBJ2-1	CASNGGQGTNEQFF	TGTGCCAGCAATGGGGGCCAAGGCACAAATGAGCAGTTCTTC
TRBV5-1	TRBD1	.	TRBJ2-1	CASSSGQGHNEQFF	TGCGCCAGCAGCTCGGGACAGGGTCACAATGAGCAGTTCTTC
TRBV10-1	TRBD2	.	TRBJ2-2	CASSDPGGTGELFF	TGCGCCAGCAGTGACCCGGGGGGCACCGGGGAGCTGTTTTTT
TRBV11-2	TRBD1	.	TRBJ2-7	CASSALTGGTYEQYF	TGTGCCAGCAGCGCCCTTACAGGGGGCACCTACGAGCAGTACTTC
TRBV6-6	TRBD1	.	TRBJ1-2	CASSPGQVRYGYTF	TGTGCCAGCAGTCCTGGACAGGTCCGCTATGGCTACACCTTC
TRBV4-1	.	.	TRBJ1-1	CASSQGSWAIGAFF	TGCGCCAGCAGCCAAGGCAGTTGGGCTATAGGAGCTTTCTTT
TRBV11-2	.	.	TRBJ1-1	CASSLVAGSDTEAFF	TGTGCCAGCAGCTTAGTGGCAGGGTCGGACACTGAAGCTTTCTTT
TRBV4-1	TRBD2	.	TRBJ2-7	CASAPGLAGYEQYF	TGCGCCAGCGCACCGGGACTAGCGGGCTACGAGCAGTACTTC
TRBV19	.	.	TRBJ2-2	CASRASSGSTNTGELFF	TGTGCCAGTAGGGCCTCTTCCGGGTCAACGAACACCGGGGAGCTGTTTTTT
TRBV7-9	.	.	TRBJ1-5	CASAQQGNGYQPQHF	TGTGCCAGCGCCCAACAGGGAAACGGATATCAGCCCCAGCATTTT
TRBV7-9	.	.	TRBJ2-1	CASSPRGHEQFF	TGTGCCAGCAGCCCCAGGGGCCATGAGCAGTTCTTC
TRBV29-1	.	.	TRBJ1-3	CSVRQTSGNTIYF	TGCAGCGTTAGACAGACCTCTGGAAACACCATATATTTT
TRBV10-1	TRBD1	few	TRBJ2-7	CASSETTGVYEQYF	TGCGCCAGCAGTGAGACGACAGGGGTCTACGAGCAGTACTTC
TRBV9	.	once	TRBJ1-5	CASSLGDGNQPQHF	TGTGCCAGCAGCCTGGGAGATGGCAATCAGCCCCAGCATTTT
TRBV10-2	.	once	TRBJ1-5	CASSERRGNQPQHF	TGCGCCAGCAGTGAGCGCCGGGGCAATCAGCCCCAGCATTTT
TRBV5-6	TRBD1	few	TRBJ1-1	CASSLGTGVTEAFF	TGTGCCAGCAGCTTGGGCACAGGGGTCACTGAAGCTTTCTTT
TRBV6-6	.	.	TRBJ1-1	CASSSGLNTEAFF	TGTGCCAGCAGTTCAGGGCTGAACACTGAAGCTTTCTTT
TRBV7-2	TRBD1	.	TRBJ2-3	CASSWDRGVDTQYF	TGTGCCAGCAGCTGGGACAGGGGCGTAGATACGCAGTATTTT
TRBV4-1	.	.	TRBJ1-2	CASSQDAPGGYGYTF	TGCGCCAGCAGCCAAGATGCTCCGGGGGGCTATGGCTACACCTTC
TRBV7-9	TRBD1	.	TRBJ1-2	CASSWDSYYGYTF	TGTGCCAGCAGCTGGGACAGCTACTATGGCTACACCTTC
TRBV5-6	TRBD1	.	TRBJ2-1	CASSWGQVDEQFF	TGTGCCAGCAGCTGGGGACAGGTCGATGAGCAGTTCTTC
TRBV5-4	TRBD1	.	TRBJ1-1	CASSLQGATEAFF	TGTGCCAGCAGCTTGCAGGGGGCGACTGAAGCTTTCTTT
TRBV4-2	.	.	TRBJ1-4	CASSQVVPGTATNEKLFF	TGTGCCAGCAGCCAAGTAGTTCCAGGGACTGCAACTAATGAAAAACTGTTTTTT
TRBV19	.	.	TRBJ1-6	CASSSLGLNSPLHF	TGTGCCAGTAGTTCCCTAGGACTTAATTCACCCCTCCACTTT
TRBV5-6	.	once	TRBJ2-7	CASSLRGWSSYEQYF	TGTGCCAGCAGCTTGCGGGGGTGGAGCTCCTACGAGCAGTACTTC
TRBV28	TRBD1	.	TRBJ2-3	CASSPTFMPGQGLADTQYF	TGTGCCAGCAGCCCTACCTTTATGCCGGGACAGGGGCTTGCAGATACGCAGTATTTT
TRBV18	.	.	TRBJ2-2	CASSPNQFTNTGELFF	TGTGCCAGCTCACCAAATCAGTTTACGAACACCGGGGAGCTGTTTTTT
TRBV5-4	TRBD2	few	TRBJ2-3	CASMPGTSGFSTDTQYF	TGTGCCAGCATGCCAGGGACTAGCGGGTTCAGCACAGATACGCAGTATTTT
TRBV27	.	.	TRBJ2-1	CASSFGGWTYNEQFF	TGTGCCAGCAGTTTTGGGGGGTGGACCTACAATGAGCAGTTCTTC